The present T cell receptor beta chain was sequenced within a study of cytomegalovirus exposure and HLA in healthy donors. In the PCR, 60 Vbeta and 13 Jbeta primers were used. This table comes from immunoSEQ multiplex PCR, and its TCRdb copy is limited to in-frame clones, with some not included. The sample records hundreds of thousands of clones, under 70% being singletons. On this clone: Its specificity is not known.

General study results and limits: Most of the CMV-associated TCR beta chains (in a later analysis) appeared to be HLA-restricted.

The sequence was obtained from a man aged 35 to 55 in good health and CMV-seropositive. The sample was PBMCs.

CDR3 nucleotide sequence: TGTGCCAGCAGCTCGACAGGGGGGGGTGGTAGGACGCAGTATTTT. This encodes CASSSTGGGGRTQYF. This rearrangement joins TRBV2 to TRBJ2-3; the match to TRBD1 covers 9 bases. Per germline, CDR1 SNHLY and CDR2 FYNNEI. CDR3 length: 15 residues. The junction had 13 bases not matched to a gene; V was cut back by 6 bases and J by 9 bases.